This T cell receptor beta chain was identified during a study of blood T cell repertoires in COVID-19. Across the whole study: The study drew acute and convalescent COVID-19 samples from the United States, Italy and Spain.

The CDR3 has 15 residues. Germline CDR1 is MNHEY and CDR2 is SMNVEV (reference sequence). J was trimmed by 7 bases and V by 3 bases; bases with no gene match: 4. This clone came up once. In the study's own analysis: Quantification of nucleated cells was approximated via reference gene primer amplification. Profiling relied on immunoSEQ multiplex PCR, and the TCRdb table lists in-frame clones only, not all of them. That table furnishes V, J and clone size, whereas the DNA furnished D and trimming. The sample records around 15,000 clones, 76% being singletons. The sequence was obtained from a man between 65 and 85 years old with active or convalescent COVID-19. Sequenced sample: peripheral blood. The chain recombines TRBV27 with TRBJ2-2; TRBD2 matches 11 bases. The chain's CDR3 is CASSLPGLAGGELFF. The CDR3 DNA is TGTGCCAGCAGTTTGCCCGGACTAGCGGGCGGGGAGCTGTTTTTT.